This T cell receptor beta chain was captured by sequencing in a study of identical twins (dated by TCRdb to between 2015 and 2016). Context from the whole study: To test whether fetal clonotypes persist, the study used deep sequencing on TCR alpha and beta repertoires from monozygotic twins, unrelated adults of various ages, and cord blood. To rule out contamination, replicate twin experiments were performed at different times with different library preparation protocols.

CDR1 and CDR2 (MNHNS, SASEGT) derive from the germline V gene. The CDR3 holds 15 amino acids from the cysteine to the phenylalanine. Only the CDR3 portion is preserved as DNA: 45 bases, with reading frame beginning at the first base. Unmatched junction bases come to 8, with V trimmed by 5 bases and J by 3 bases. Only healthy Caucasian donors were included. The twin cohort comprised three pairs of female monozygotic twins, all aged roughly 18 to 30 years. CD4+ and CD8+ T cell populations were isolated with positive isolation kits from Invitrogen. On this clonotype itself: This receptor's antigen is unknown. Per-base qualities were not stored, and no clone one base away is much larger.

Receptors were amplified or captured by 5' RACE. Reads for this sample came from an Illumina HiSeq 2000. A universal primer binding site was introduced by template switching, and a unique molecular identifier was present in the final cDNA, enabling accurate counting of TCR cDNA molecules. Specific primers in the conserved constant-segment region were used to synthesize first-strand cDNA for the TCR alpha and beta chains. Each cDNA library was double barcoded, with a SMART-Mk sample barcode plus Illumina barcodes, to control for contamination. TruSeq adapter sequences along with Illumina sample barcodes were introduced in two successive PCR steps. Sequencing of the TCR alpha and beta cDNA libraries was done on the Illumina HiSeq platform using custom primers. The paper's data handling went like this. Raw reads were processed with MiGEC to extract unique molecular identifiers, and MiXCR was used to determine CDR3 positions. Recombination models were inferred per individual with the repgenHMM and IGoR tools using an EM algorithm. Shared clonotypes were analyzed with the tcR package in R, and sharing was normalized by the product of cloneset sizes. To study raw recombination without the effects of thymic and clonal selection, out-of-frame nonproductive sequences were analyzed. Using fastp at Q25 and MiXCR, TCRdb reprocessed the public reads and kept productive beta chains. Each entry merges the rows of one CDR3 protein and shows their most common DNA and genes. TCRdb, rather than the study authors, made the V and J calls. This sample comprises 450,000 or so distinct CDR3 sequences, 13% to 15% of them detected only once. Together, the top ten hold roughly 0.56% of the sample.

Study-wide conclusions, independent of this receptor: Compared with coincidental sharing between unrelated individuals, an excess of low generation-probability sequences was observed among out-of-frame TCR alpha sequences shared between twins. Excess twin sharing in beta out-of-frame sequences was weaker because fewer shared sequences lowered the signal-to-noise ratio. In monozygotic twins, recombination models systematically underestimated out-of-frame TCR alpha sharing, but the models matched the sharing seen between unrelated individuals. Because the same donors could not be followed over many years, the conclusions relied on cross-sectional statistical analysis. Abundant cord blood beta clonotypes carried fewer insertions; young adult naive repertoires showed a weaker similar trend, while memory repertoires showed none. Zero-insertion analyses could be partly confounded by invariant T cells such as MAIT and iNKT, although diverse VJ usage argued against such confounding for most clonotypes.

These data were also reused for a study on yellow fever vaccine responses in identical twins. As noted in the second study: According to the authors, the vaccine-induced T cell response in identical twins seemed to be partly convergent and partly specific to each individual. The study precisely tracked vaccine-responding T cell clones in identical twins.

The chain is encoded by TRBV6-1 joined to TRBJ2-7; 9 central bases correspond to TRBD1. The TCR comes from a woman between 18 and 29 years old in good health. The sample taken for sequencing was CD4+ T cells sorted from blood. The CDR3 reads CASSKPVTGGYEQYF. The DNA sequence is TGTGCCAGCAGTAAACCCGTGACAGGGGGCTACGAGCAGTACTTC.